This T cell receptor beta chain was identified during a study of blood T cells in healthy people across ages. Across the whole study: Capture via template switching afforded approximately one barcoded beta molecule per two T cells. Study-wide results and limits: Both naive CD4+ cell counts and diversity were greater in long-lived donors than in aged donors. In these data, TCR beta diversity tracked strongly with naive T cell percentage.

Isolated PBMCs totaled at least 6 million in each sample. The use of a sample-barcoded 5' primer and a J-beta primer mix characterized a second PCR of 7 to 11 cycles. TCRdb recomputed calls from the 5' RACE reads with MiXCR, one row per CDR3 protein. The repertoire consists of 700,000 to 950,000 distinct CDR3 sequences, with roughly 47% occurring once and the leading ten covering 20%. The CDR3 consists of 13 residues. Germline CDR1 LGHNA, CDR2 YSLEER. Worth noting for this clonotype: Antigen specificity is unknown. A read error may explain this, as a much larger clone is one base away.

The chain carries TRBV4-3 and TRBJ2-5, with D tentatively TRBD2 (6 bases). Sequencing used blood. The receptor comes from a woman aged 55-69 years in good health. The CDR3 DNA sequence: TGCGCCGGCAGCCAAGGAGGGCAAGAGACCCAGTACTTC. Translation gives CAGSQGGQETQYF.